Presented here are 22 T cell receptor beta chains from one specimen sequenced in a study of blood T cell repertoires in COVID-19. The repertoire was sequenced with immunoSEQ multiplex PCR; TCRdb's copy has only in-frame clones and lacks some. The sample includes around 91,000 clones, about 85% of them seen just once. Sequenced: peripheral blood. The receptor set was obtained from a man at least 80 years old with acute or convalescent COVID-19.

This clone occurred a few times. The V gene is TRBV11-1, the J gene TRBJ2-7; TRBD2 matches 10 bases. The V and J ends lost 1 base and 1 base, in that order; junction bases with no gene match: 1. The CDR3 loop spans 15 amino acids. The germline V gene encodes CDR1 SGHAT and CDR2 FQDESV (reference sequence). CDR3 DNA sequence: TGTGCCAGCAGCTTAGTAGCGGGAGGATCCTACGAGCAGTACTTC. This encodes CASSLVAGGSYEQYF. Combining the CDR3 with reference TRBV11-1 and TRBJ2-7 gives the whole variable domain EAEVAQSPRYKITEKSQAVAFWCDPISGHATLYWYRQILGQGPELLVQFQDESVVDDSQLPKDRFSAERLKGVDSTLKIQPAELGDSAMYLCASSLVAGGSYEQYFGPGTRLTVT.

This chain joins TRBV28 and TRBJ1-6, with a possible D match to TRBD1 (5 bases). From germline, CDR1 is MDHEN and CDR2 SYDVKM. V was pared by 6 bases and J by 7 bases, with 16 bases between. This CDR3 is built from 15 residues. The CDR3 DNA is TGTGCCAGCAGACAGGCGGCCCTGGGAAATTCACCCCTCCACTTT. Its translation: CASRQAALGNSPLHF.

The rearrangement uses TRBV28 and TRBJ1-5, with 7 bases that match TRBD1. The V gene end was trimmed by 8 bases and the J gene end by 4 bases; junction bases not matched to a gene: 2. Germline V gene data show CDR1 as MDHEN and CDR2 as SYDVKM. This CDR3 has 12 amino acids. CDR3 coding DNA: TGTGCCAGCGGGACAGTTAATCAGCCCCAGCATTTT. This codes for CASGTVNQPQHF.

V and J are TRBV11-3 and TRBJ2-1; no clear D gene. Trimming took 5 bases from V and 6 from J, leaving 14 bases between them. The germline gives CDR1 SGHNT, CDR2 YENEEA. The CDR3 runs to 14 residues. This CDR3 is CASSHGQSLNEQFF. In DNA form, the CDR3 reads TGTGCCAGCAGCCATGGGCAGTCACTCAATGAGCAGTTCTTC.

The chain links TRBV10-3 to TRBJ2-7; 9 bases align to TRBD1. This CDR3 spans 12 amino acids. Germline trimming cut 10 bases from V and 5 bases from J; bases unmatched to any gene: 6. The germline V gene has CDR1 ENHRY and CDR2 SYGVKD. The CDR3 here is CASGQGFNEQYF. CDR3 nucleotide sequence: TGTGCCAGCGGACAGGGGTTTAACGAGCAGTACTTC.

The chain couples TRBV24-1 to TRBJ2-1, with 7 bases fitting TRBD2. V was pared by 1 base and J by 2 bases, with 4 bases of the junction left unmatched. Germline V gene lookup returns CDR1 KGHDR and CDR2 SFDVKD. The CDR3 length is 16 residues. CDR3 in DNA: TGTGCCACCAGTGATTTTTCTAGCGGACCCTACAATGAGCAGTTCTTC. This sequence encodes CATSDFSSGPYNEQFF.

This chain links TRBV7-3 with TRBJ2-1; 7 bases match TRBD1. Germline assignment: CDR1 SGHTA and CDR2 FQGTGA. This CDR3 has 16 residues. The V segment lost 5 bases and the J segment 10 bases; nucleotides outside the gene matches: 17. In nucleotides, the CDR3 is TGTGCCAGCAGCCCGAGGCAAGGGACAGTTTATTCCGAGCAGTTCTTC. It specifies CASSPRQGTVYSEQFF.

The chain carries TRBV9 and TRBJ2-7; no reliable D call. Trimming pared 1 base from V and 0 bases from J, leaving 8 bases between. Per germline, CDR1 SGDLS and CDR2 YYNGEE. The CDR3 length is 14 residues. CDR3 DNA sequence: TGTGCCAGCAGCGTAAGAACTACCTCCTACGAGCAGTACTTC. Amino acid sequence: CASSVRTTSYEQYF.

The chain employs TRBV5-1 and TRBJ1-2; D might be TRBD1 (6 bases). Trimming stripped 2 bases from V and 4 bases from J, with 15 bases between. Looked up from germline, CDR1 is SGHRS and CDR2 is YFSETQ. This CDR3 comprises 15 residues. CDR3 sequence (DNA): TGCGCCAGCAGCTTAGGGACACCAACAACCTATGGCTACACCTTC. Its protein product is CASSLGTPTTYGYTF. The whole variable domain, remainder taken from reference TRBV5-1 and TRBJ1-2, is KAGVTQTPRYLIKTRGQQVTLSCSPISGHRSVSWYQQTPGQGLQFLFEYFSETQRNKGNFPGRFSGRQFSNSRSEMNVSTLELGDSALYLCASSLGTPTTYGYTFGSGTRLTVV.

The chain is built from TRBV5-1 and TRBJ1-2, with D perhaps TRBD1 (5 bases). Trimming removed 0 bases at V and 7 bases at J, with 22 bases between. Per the germline V gene, CDR1 is SGHRS and CDR2 is YFSETQ. This CDR3 has 17 residues. The CDR3 protein is CASSLAGGTGTYIGYTF. Here the CDR3 DNA reads TGCGCCAGCAGCTTGGCCGGGGGGACTGGGACCTATATTGGCTACACCTTC.

The sample holds one count of this clone. CDR3 nucleotides: TGTGCCAGCAGTCCCTTCAACACTGAAGCTTTCTTT. It yields the protein CASSPFNTEAFF. V gene TRBV28 combines with J gene TRBJ1-1; D not certain. V was pared by 5 bases and J by 2 bases, with 6 bases between. Germline CDR1 is MDHEN and CDR2 is SYDVKM. The CDR3 spans 12 residues.

The CDR3 DNA reads TGTGCCAGCAGTTTCCACAGGGGAGGCAATCAGCCCCAGCATTTT. It translates to CASSFHRGGNQPQHF. The V call is TRBV27, the J call TRBJ1-5, with 7 bases matching TRBD1. Germline CDR1 MNHEY, CDR2 SMNVEV (reference sequence). Unmatched junction bases numbered 4, after V lost 3 bases and J lost 2 bases. The length of the CDR3 is 15 residues.

The V call is TRBV25-1, the J call TRBJ1-6; the D gene is possibly TRBD1 (5 bases). Between the trimmed V and J ends, which lost 5 bases and 6 bases, there was a span of 11 bases. The V gene's germline CDR1 is MGHDK and CDR2 SYGVNS. The CDR3 is 14 amino acids. The CDR3 coding sequence is TGTGCCAGCAGTCGCGCAGGGATTAATTCACCCCTCCACTTT. This translates into CASSRAGINSPLHF.

The chain employs TRBV21-1 and TRBJ1-2; TRBD1 is the table's D call, not checked against the DNA. TRBV21-1 is a pseudogene locus. The CDR3 totals 11 residues. The CDR3 DNA follows: TGTGCCAGCAGCAGGGCCTATGGCTACACCTTC. Protein product: CASSRAYGYTF.

A few counts support this clone. The V gene is TRBV11-1, the J gene TRBJ2-7; 7 positions agree with TRBD1. V lost 5 bases, J lost 2 bases, and 9 bases stayed unmatched. The CDR3 extends over 15 amino acids. CDR1 is SGHAT and CDR2 is FQDESV in the germline V gene (reference sequence). CDR3 DNA: TGTGCCAGCAGCCGCGGACAGGTATTTCCCTACGAGCAGTACTTC. Its protein product is CASSRGQVFPYEQYF.

The genes are TRBV5-1 and TRBJ2-6; a possible D gene is TRBD2 (6 bases). Germline loops: CDR1 SGHRS, CDR2 YFSETQ. The CDR3 runs 16 residues. The ends were cut back, 2 bases at V and 0 bases at J, with 9 bases in the middle. Here the CDR3 DNA reads TGCGCCAGCAGCTTAGGCGGGACCTCTGGGGCCAACGTCCTGACTTTC. This gives the protein CASSLGGTSGANVLTF. Full variable domain (missing parts from reference TRBV5-1 and TRBJ2-6): KAGVTQTPRYLIKTRGQQVTLSCSPISGHRSVSWYQQTPGQGLQFLFEYFSETQRNKGNFPGRFSGRQFSNSRSEMNVSTLELGDSALYLCASSLGGTSGANVLTFGAGSRLTVL.

This sequence joins TRBV2 and TRBJ1-6; TRBD1 aligns across 8 bases. Per the germline V gene, CDR1 is SNHLY and CDR2 is FYNNEI. CDR3 size: 14 residues. J lost 8 bases, V lost 4 bases, and 4 bases had no gene match. CDR3 bases: TGTGCCAGCAGTGGACAGGGGAGGGATTCACCCCTCCACTTT. Translating it yields CASSGQGRDSPLHF.

This clone was observed a handful of times. V and J are TRBV7-9 and TRBJ1-2; TRBD1 matches 7 bases. Germline V gene lookup returns CDR1 SEHNR and CDR2 FQNEAQ (reference sequence). V was clipped by 4 bases and J by 5 bases; unmatched bases: 7. The CDR3 is 14 residues long. In DNA form, the CDR3 reads TGTGCCAGCAGCTCTGAGACAGGGAGATATGGCTACACCTTC. Amino acid sequence: CASSSETGRYGYTF.

A single count supports this clone. V is TRBV20-1 and J is TRBJ1-5, with a weak D call TRBD1 (5 bases). V dropped 3 bases and J dropped 0 bases, with 12 bases sitting between them. The germline CDR1 and CDR2 sequences are DFQATT and SNEGSKA (reference sequence). This CDR3 spans 15 amino acids. CDR3 loop: CSASLGVSSNQPQHF. The CDR3 DNA is TGCAGTGCTAGTTTAGGGGTGAGTAGCAATCAGCCCCAGCATTTT.

The chain couples TRBV7-2 to TRBJ2-7; TRBD2 matches at 12 bases. Per the germline V gene, CDR1 is SGHTA and CDR2 is FQGNSA. J gave up 0 bases and V 5 bases, and 8 bases lay outside the gene matches. The CDR3 covers 17 residues. CDR3 nucleotide sequence: TGTGCCAGCAGCCACGGGACTAGCGGGCCCAGCTCCTACGAGCAGTACTTC. As protein: CASSHGTSGPSSYEQYF.

The V gene is TRBV19, the J gene TRBJ1-2, with TRBD1 matching over 7 bases. Germline V gene sequence: CDR1 LNHDA, CDR2 SQIVND (reference sequence). The CDR3 covers 14 residues. Unmatched junction bases numbered 7, after V lost 7 bases and J lost 2 bases. The CDR3 region is CASKLGQSNYGYTF. In DNA form, the CDR3 reads TGTGCCAGTAAACTGGGACAGTCCAACTATGGCTACACCTTC.

This clone appeared once. V and J are TRBV6-4 and TRBJ2-1; 8 nucleotides line up with TRBD1. CDR1 and CDR2 (germline): MRHNA, SNTAGT. This CDR3 has 13 amino acids. V lost 8 bases, J lost 6 bases, and 6 bases stayed unmatched. The CDR3 loop is CASGQGSFNEQFF. The CDR3, as DNA: TGTGCCAGCGGACAGGGTTCGTTCAATGAGCAGTTCTTC.